This T cell receptor beta chain was obtained from a study of cytomegalovirus exposure and HLA in healthy donors. Trimming pared 0 bases from V and 6 bases from J, leaving 12 bases between. The CDR3 contains 15 residues. Looked up from germline, CDR1 is SGDLS and CDR2 is YYNGEE. The PCR used 60 Vbeta and 13 Jbeta primers. TCRdb keeps only in-frame clones here, not all; method: immunoSEQ multiplex PCR. The data hold about 94,000 clones, with 7.6% observed a single time. This TCR derives from a man aged 45-65 years in good health and CMV-seronegative. Source material: PBMCs. This chain links TRBV9 with TRBJ2-2; TRBD1 might be the D (6 bases). CDR3 in amino acids: CASSVVMSGAGELFF. The CDR3 DNA is TGTGCCAGCAGCGTAGTAATGTCAGGGGCCGGGGAGCTGTTTTTT. Full variable domain (rest looked up from reference TRBV9 and TRBJ2-2): DSGVTQTPKHLITATGQRVTLRCSPRSGDLSVYWYQQSLDQGLQFLIQYYNGEERAKGNILERFSAQQFPDLHSELNLSSLELGDSALYFCASSVVMSGAGELFFGEGSRLTVL.